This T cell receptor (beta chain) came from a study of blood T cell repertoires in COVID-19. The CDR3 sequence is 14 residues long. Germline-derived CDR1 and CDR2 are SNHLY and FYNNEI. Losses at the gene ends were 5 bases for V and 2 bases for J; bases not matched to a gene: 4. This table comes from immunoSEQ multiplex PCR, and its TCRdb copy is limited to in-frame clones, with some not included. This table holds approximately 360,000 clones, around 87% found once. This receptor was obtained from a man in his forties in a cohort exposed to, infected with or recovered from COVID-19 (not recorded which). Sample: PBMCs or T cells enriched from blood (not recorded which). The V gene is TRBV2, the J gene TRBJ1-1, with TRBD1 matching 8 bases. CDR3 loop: CASSPQGVNTEAFF. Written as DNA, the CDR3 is TGTGCCAGCAGTCCACAGGGGGTAAACACTGAAGCTTTCTTT.